This section outlines one TCR beta chain sequence together with its context. Its antigen is not known. The same CDR3 can be traced to other DNA sequences in this sample. This sample was taken from a study of brain T cells in children with intractable seizures. Profiling relied on immunoSEQ multiplex PCR, and the TCRdb table lists in-frame clones only, not all of them. The sample lists under 400,000 clones; over 85% were seen once. The time point was: blood from clinic visit 5 months post-surgery; TSC patient then seizure free. Only cases whose brain tissue showed the highest T cell transcript signatures were sequenced. Patients received at least one anti-epileptic drug before surgery. Regarding the study as a whole: Viral specificity was inferred only from CDR3 similarity; HCMV serostatus was unknown. Absence of clones before surgery may stem from lower sequencing depth.

The specimen was peripheral blood, collected 4 to 5 months after surgery. This sequence was found in a boy in the first two years of life with tuberous sclerosis and intractable seizures.

The CDR3 DNA reads TGTGCCAGCAGACCCGGGGGGGATCAGCCCCAGCATTTT. Its translation: CASRPGGDQPQHF. This sequence joins TRBV12-3 or TRBV12-4 and TRBJ1-5, with D maybe TRBD1 (5 bases). CDR3 length equals 13 residues. V was clipped by 6 bases and J by 5 bases, with 11 bases between them.